This TCR beta chain was recorded in a study of T-cell reconstitution after alpha-beta-depleted transplantation in children. This CDR3 spans 13 amino acids. V was trimmed by 2 bases and J by 3 bases, leaving 4 bases between them. CDR1 is WNHNN and CDR2 is SYGVQD in the germline V gene (reference sequence). Preparation of the TCRbeta library was carried out with unique molecular identifiers. In TCRdb, the PCR reads were re-called with MiXCR into one record per CDR3 protein. Seen here are 530,000 or so distinct CDR3 sequences, 25% to 30% observed once, and the top ten hold 30% to 40%. This clonotype was observed a handful of times. Antigen unknown. General study results and limits: Surviving recipient T cells and thymic progenitors underlay high day-60 TCRbeta diversity in some patients. Expanded graft clones numbering several hundred reportedly gave rise to alpha-beta T cells about two months after transplant. Newly generated T cells supplied most T-cell counts and diversity one year post-transplant.

The sequences come from PBMCs, collected before TCRalphabeta/CD19-depleted stem cell transplant. V gene TRBV10-1 combines with J gene TRBJ2-2; D ambiguous. The TCR originated in a boy less than two years old with Wiskott-Aldrich syndrome, due to receive a stem cell transplant. CDR3 coding DNA: TGCGCCAGCAGTGAGATAGACACCGGGGAGCTGTTTTTT. Its translation: CASSEIDTGELFF.